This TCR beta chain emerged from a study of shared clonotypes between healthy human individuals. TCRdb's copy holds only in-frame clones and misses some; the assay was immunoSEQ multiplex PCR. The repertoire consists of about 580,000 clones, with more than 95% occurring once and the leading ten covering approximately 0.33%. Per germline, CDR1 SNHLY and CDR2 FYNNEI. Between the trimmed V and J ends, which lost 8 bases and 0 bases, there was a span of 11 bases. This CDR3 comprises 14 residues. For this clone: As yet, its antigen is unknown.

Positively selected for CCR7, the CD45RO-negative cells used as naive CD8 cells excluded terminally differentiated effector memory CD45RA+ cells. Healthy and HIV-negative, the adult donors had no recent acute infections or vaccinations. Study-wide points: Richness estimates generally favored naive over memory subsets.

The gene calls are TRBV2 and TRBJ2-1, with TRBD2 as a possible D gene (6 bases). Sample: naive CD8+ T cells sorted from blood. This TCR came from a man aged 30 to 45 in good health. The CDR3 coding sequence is TGTGCCAGCGGCGGACTACTCTCCTACAATGAGCAGTTCTTC. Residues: CASGGLLSYNEQFF.